This T cell receptor (beta chain) was identified in a study of T cell changes during pregnancy in multiple sclerosis. Germline V lookup: CDR1 ENHRY, CDR2 SYGVKD. Trimming shortened V by 7 bases and J by 2 bases, and 18 bases separated the two germline ends. The CDR3 contains 15 residues. TCRdb's copy holds only in-frame clones and misses some; the assay was immunoSEQ multiplex PCR. This table has tens of thousands of clones, approximately 91% appearing once. The TCR sequence derives from a female donor with multiple sclerosis, enrolled in a pregnancy study. The sample in question was CD8+ T cells from peripheral blood mononuclear cells, obtained before pregnancy. The chain recombines TRBV10-3 with TRBJ2-7; tentative D call: TRBD2 (5 bases). The chain's CDR3 is CAITAAVGRPYEQYF. The CDR3 DNA reads TGTGCCATCACCGCGGCGGTGGGGAGACCCTACGAGCAGTACTTC.